This T cell receptor beta chain was profiled in a study of vaccination effects on CD4 cells after COVID-19. Study context: A couple of convalescent patients each provided a sample, at 16 days and at one week before vaccination.

On this clone: Its antigen is still unknown.

Cultured cells yielded isolated CD4+ T cells after more than nine days. This individual tested PCR-positive for SARS-CoV-2 infection between March and December 2020. At days 3 and 7, half of the medium was exchanged for IL-2 medium. Only in-frame clones appear in the TCRdb table, and some are missing; sequencing was by immunoSEQ multiplex PCR. Of about 64,000 clones detected, just over 70% appear once; the ten largest clones hold approximately 20%. This TCR was recovered from a human donor who had a prior SARS-CoV-2 infection. Here the sequenced sample was CD4+ T cells from PBMCs cultured without peptide, taken before COVID-19 vaccination.

As DNA, the CDR3 is TGTGCCACCAGCTCCTACAATGAGCAGTTCTTC. Amino acids: CATSSYNEQFF. The rearrangement links TRBV19 to TRBJ2-1; D gene unclear. Germline V gene lookup returns CDR1 LNHDA and CDR2 SQIVND (reference sequence). V dropped 10 bases and J dropped 0 bases, with 4 bases sitting between them. The CDR3 length is 11 residues.